The 7 T cell receptor beta chains given below trace back to one sample, sequenced in a study of T cell repertoires in cytomegalovirus infection. TCRdb reprocessed the reads with MiXCR, giving one entry per CDR3 protein. Seen here are some 560,000 distinct CDR3 sequences, around 40% observed once, and the top ten hold 48%. These receptors' targets are unknown. The starting material was cultured PBMCs, obtained from culture after CMV antigen stimulation. The receptors were sampled from a human donor in good health (CMV status not recorded). Some clones in this sample may be carry-over from other donors' samples.

The J gene is TRBJ2-7, the V gene TRBV20-1; maybe TRBD1 (6 bases). Trimming stripped 2 bases from V and 5 bases from J, with 10 bases between. The length of the CDR3 is 12 residues. Germline-derived CDR1 and CDR2 are DFQATT and SNEGSKA (reference sequence). CDR3 nucleotides: TGCAGTGCTAGATACCCAGGGGACGAGCAGTACTTC. Protein sequence: CSARYPGDEQYF.

This clonotype was seen more than once but under ten times. The genes are TRBV7-8 and TRBJ2-7; 8 bases line up with TRBD2. Germline trimming cut 5 bases from V and 5 bases from J; bases unmatched to any gene: 5. CDR1 SGHVS and CDR2 FQNEAQ come from the germline V gene. The CDR3 extends over 13 amino acids. DNA of the CDR3: TGTGCCAGCAGCCACCCGGGAGGGAACGAGCAGTACTTC. Translating it yields CASSHPGGNEQYF.

CDR3 protein: CSARNNSPLHF. The CDR3 coding sequence is TGCAGTGCTCGCAATAATTCACCCCTCCACTTT. J is TRBJ1-6 and V is TRBV20-1; D ambiguous. CDR1 and CDR2 from the germline V gene are DFQATT and SNEGSKA (reference sequence). V was trimmed by 5 bases and J by 5 bases, leaving 4 bases between them. This CDR3 spans 11 amino acids.

This chain uses TRBV4-1 with TRBJ2-7; 8 positions agree with TRBD1. The junction had 7 bases not matched to a gene; V was cut back by 1 base and J by 2 bases. The CDR3 totals 16 residues. Per the germline V gene, CDR1 is MGHRA and CDR2 is YSYEKL. CDR3 DNA sequence: TGCGCCAGCAGCCAAGCGACAGGGGCCGCGACCTACGAGCAGTACTTC. Protein product: CASSQATGAATYEQYF.

In this sample, this clonotype turned up a few times. The J gene is TRBJ1-1, the V gene TRBV7-8, with a tentative D call TRBD1 (6 bases). This CDR3 is 15 amino acids long. Deletions cut 2 bases from V and 4 bases from J, with 14 bases between. CDR1 is SGHVS and CDR2 is FQNEAQ in the germline V gene. The DNA for the CDR3 is TGTGCCAGCAGCTTACCGCAGGGGCTGGGCACTGAAGCTTTCTTT. This encodes CASSLPQGLGTEAFF.

V usage is TRBV5-3 and J usage is TRBJ2-5; D might be TRBD1 (6 bases). TRBV5-3 is given ORF status, its function remaining uncertain. CDR3 length equals 12 residues. V lost 8 bases to trimming and J lost 3 bases, with 11 bases between them. The CDR3 region has the DNA TGTGCCAGCAGCCGGACAGAAGAGACCCAGTACTTC. Its translation: CASSRTEETQYF.

This clonotype was found a few times. The V call is TRBV7-9, the J call TRBJ2-3; the D is unclear. Germline CDR1 and CDR2: SEHNR and FQNEAQ (reference sequence). This CDR3 comprises 14 residues. Trimming cost V 2 bases and J 8 bases, with 14 bases left between them. The DNA for the CDR3 is TGTGCCAGCAGCTTAACAGCCAGCGTGGGTACGCAGTATTTT. This translates into CASSLTASVGTQYF.